This is a list of T cell receptor beta chains from one sample in a study of regulatory T cells in long-lasting Graves disease. From the multiplex PCR reads, TCRdb called clonotypes with MiXCR, one entry per CDR3 protein. The sample has approximately 270,000 distinct CDR3 sequences, about 18% seen once. These data were also reused for a study on T cells in Graves' hyperthyroidism and ophthalmopathy.

The source material was peripheral blood mononuclear cells (PBMCs), sampled at new diagnosis, from a patient treated with antithyroid drugs. These receptors came from a woman in her thirties with Graves disease. CDR3s include the opening cysteine and the closing phenylalanine or tryptophan. A D gene is named only where the DNA matches it firmly. Clone size appears in some rows only: once, few, many, or a class for an expanded clone.

TRBV10-3,TRBD2,few,TRBJ2-1,TGTGCCATCAGTGGACAGCGGGGGGCTCCCAATGAGCAGTTCTTC,CAISGQRGAPNEQFF
TRBV20-1,TRBD2,few,TRBJ2-7,TGCAGTGCTAGAGTGGCTAGCGGGGGAACCTACGAGCAGTACTTC,CSARVASGGTYEQYF
TRBV6-5,NA,few,TRBJ1-2,TGTGCCAGCAGTTTCGATCGGGGGGGGCAGGGCTATGGCTACACCTTC,CASSFDRGGQGYGYTF
TRBV6-1,NA,many,TRBJ1-1,TGTGCCAGCATTAGAACACGAAAGGGCACTGAAGCTTTCTTT,CASIRTRKGTEAFF
TRBV2,NA,many,TRBJ2-7,TGTGCCAGCAGTACCGGGTCGTTTGAGTACGAGCAGTACTTC,CASSTGSFEYEQYF
TRBV3-1,NA,many,TRBJ2-7,TGTGCCAGCAGCGGGGGGTCCCGCTCCTACGAGCAGTACTTC,CASSGGSRSYEQYF
TRBV20-1,NA,NA,TRBJ2-7,TGCAGTGCTAGACCGGACCCAGCGGGTGGCTCCTACGAGCAGTACTTC,CSARPDPAGGSYEQYF
TRBV7-8,TRBD1,NA,TRBJ1-1,TGTGCCAGCAGCTTGGGGACAGGGGACCCGAAAAACACTGAAGCTTTCTTT,CASSLGTGDPKNTEAFF
TRBV18,NA,few,TRBJ1-1,TGTGCCAGCTCACTAGTTACTGGGGGGAACACTGAAGCTTTCTTT,CASSLVTGGNTEAFF
TRBV5-5,NA,many,TRBJ2-1,TGTGCCAGCAGCTCCGTCTTGAGCCCCTACAATGAGCAGTTCTTC,CASSSVLSPYNEQFF
TRBV18,NA,few,TRBJ2-1,TGTGCCAGCTCACCCGGGACGCACTACAATGAGCAGTTCTTC,CASSPGTHYNEQFF
TRBV20-1,TRBD1,many,TRBJ2-6,TGCAGTGCCCCCGGGACAGGGGCTTACCCTGGGGCCAACGTCCTGACTTTC,CSAPGTGAYPGANVLTF
TRBV2,NA,NA,TRBJ1-6,TGTGCCAGCAGCCGCCTGATGGGAGGGGAATCACCCCTCCACTTT,CASSRLMGGESPLHF
TRBV7-9,NA,many,TRBJ2-7,TGTGCCAGCAGCTCTAGGGTCTACGAGCAGTACTTC,CASSSRVYEQYF
TRBV3-1,NA,many,TRBJ2-7,TGTGCCAGCAGTCGGTCCGAGACAGAGGCCTACGAGCAGTACTTC,CASSRSETEAYEQYF
TRBV9,TRBD2,many,TRBJ2-1,TGTGCCAGCAGCGCGACTAGACTAGCGGGGGGGCAGGGCAATGAGCAGTTCTTC,CASSATRLAGGQGNEQFF
TRBV5-5,NA,many,TRBJ2-2,TGTGCCAGCAGCTTCGGTGGGTCGAACACCGGGGAGCTGTTTTTT,CASSFGGSNTGELFF
TRBV11-2,NA,NA,TRBJ2-6,TGTGCCAGCAGCCCCGGGGCCAACGTCCTGACTTTC,CASSPGANVLTF
TRBV10-1,NA,many,TRBJ2-1,TGCGCCACCTCAGATGGGGATCACTACAATGAGCAGTTCTTC,CATSDGDHYNEQFF
TRBV6-5,NA,many,TRBJ2-5,TGTGCCAGCAGTTACGGGCACAGCTCGGGACGGACCCAAGAGACCCAGTACTTC,CASSYGHSSGRTQETQYF
TRBV7-8,TRBD1,NA,TRBJ1-3,TGTGCCAGCAGCTTGGGGACAGGGGTTGATTCTGGAAACACCATATATTTT,CASSLGTGVDSGNTIYF
TRBV10-3,NA,many,TRBJ2-7,TGTGCCATCAGTCCGGCCGGGACTGGCTACGAGCAGTACTTC,CAISPAGTGYEQYF
TRBV5-1,TRBD2,many,TRBJ2-3,TGCGCCAGCAGCTTGGGTAGCGGGGGCCCTCGTCAATCAGATACGCAGTATTTT,CASSLGSGGPRQSDTQYF
TRBV4-1,TRBD2,many,TRBJ2-5,TGCGCCAGCAGCCAAGTGGTCGGCGGGGGGGCCCAGTACTTC,CASSQVVGGGAQYF
TRBV7-8,NA,NA,TRBJ2-2,TGTGCCAGCAGCTTAGATTCCGGGCCCCGCCACACCGGGGAGCTGTTTTTT,CASSLDSGPRHTGELFF
TRBV28,NA,many,TRBJ1-2,TGTGCCAGTTTCGTCCTGGGAGACGACGGGGCTGGCTACACCTTC,CASFVLGDDGAGYTF
TRBV5-5,NA,many,TRBJ2-1,TGTGCCAGCAGCTTGGTTGGGGGTTCTTCCTACAATGAGCAGTTCTTC,CASSLVGGSSYNEQFF
TRBV5-1,TRBD1,many,TRBJ1-4,TGCGCCAGCAGCTTCACAGGGGGCCAGGAAAAACTGTTTTTT,CASSFTGGQEKLFF
TRBV6-5,TRBD1,NA,TRBJ2-4,TGTGCCAGCAGTTTGGACAGGCCAAACATTCAGTACTTC,CASSLDRPNIQYF
TRBV5-1,NA,many,TRBJ1-2,TGCGCCAGCAGCTTGCAGGGTTTGCGAGGCTACACCTTC,CASSLQGLRGYTF
TRBV19,TRBD1,few,TRBJ1-2,TGTGCCAGTAGTACACGACAGGGCTTTGGCTACACCTTC,CASSTRQGFGYTF
TRBV15,TRBD1,few,TRBJ1-2,TGTGCCACCAGCAGAGGTGGCTTTGACAGGGAAAACTATGGCTACACCTTC,CATSRGGFDRENYGYTF
TRBV7-7,NA,many,TRBJ2-1,TGTGCTAGCAGTCCGGGGGAGTTGTTTAATGAGCAGTTCTTC,CASSPGELFNEQFF
TRBV12-5,TRBD1,once,TRBJ1-2,TGTGCTAGTGCCTTGGGACAGGGCCGGAGCTATGGCTACACCTTC,CASALGQGRSYGYTF
TRBV4-1,NA,many,TRBJ1-3,TGCGCCAGCAGCCAACCCAGGGAGCGGGCTGGAAACACCATATATTTT,CASSQPRERAGNTIYF
TRBV19,NA,NA,TRBJ2-3,TGTGCCAGTAGTAACCTGGAGGGGTTGGGCACAGATACGCAGTATTTT,CASSNLEGLGTDTQYF
TRBV2,TRBD1,many,TRBJ1-5,TGTGCCAGCAGTGAATTTTCGGGCAGGGGGCAGAATCAGCCCCAGCATTTT,CASSEFSGRGQNQPQHF
TRBV19,NA,many,TRBJ1-5,TGTGCCAGTAGTATTCCGAGAAATCAGCCCCAGCATTTT,CASSIPRNQPQHF
TRBV20-1,TRBD2,many,TRBJ2-2,TGCAGTGCTAGACCACGGACTAGCGGAACCGGGGAGCTGTTTTTT,CSARPRTSGTGELFF
TRBV18,NA,many,TRBJ1-1,TGTGCCAGCTCACCATCGGGGGTGAACACTGAAGCTTTCTTT,CASSPSGVNTEAFF
TRBV28,TRBD1,NA,TRBJ2-1,TGTGCCAGCAGGACAGGGGGTCACTACAATGAGCAGTTCTTC,CASRTGGHYNEQFF
TRBV12-5,NA,NA,TRBJ1-4,TGTGCTAGTGCCCCCGGTCGAACTAATGAAAAACTGTTTTTT,CASAPGRTNEKLFF
TRBV18,NA,many,TRBJ1-4,TGTGCCAGCTCACCACCCAATAACCAACTGTTTTTT,CASSPPNNQLFF